The subject of this entry is one T cell receptor beta chain. The protocol was immunoSEQ multiplex PCR, while the TCRdb copy is restricted to in-frame clones and leaves out a portion. The sample has around 130,000 clones, roughly 82% seen once; the top ten hold roughly an eighth. CDR1 is MNHEY and CDR2 is SVGEGT in the germline V gene. Deletions cut 5 bases from V and 7 bases from J, with 20 bases between. This CDR3 comprises 16 residues. These data originate in a study of blood T cell repertoires in COVID-19. The rearrangement links TRBV6-2 or TRBV6-3 to TRBJ1-4; D is perhaps TRBD1 (5 bases). The source of this sequence is a human donor in a cohort sampled during active COVID-19. The sample taken for sequencing was peripheral blood. The CDR3 is CASSIQGTRRGEKLFF. CDR3 sequence (DNA): TGTGCCAGCAGTATCCAGGGTACCCGAAGGGGTGAAAAACTGTTTTTT.